Listed below are T cell receptor beta chains from one sample, sequenced in a study of sequential checkpoint blockade in melanoma. Produced via immunoSEQ multiplex PCR; TCRdb's table is partial and in-frame only. In the table there are about 1,400 clones, roughly 20% of which are singletons. The sequencing used tumor tissue (inferred from file names), collected from a patient given nivolumab and ipilimumab in sequence. These receptors all stem from a human donor with melanoma. Both conserved end residues are part of each CDR3. The D gene is left open where the match is weak. A clone size is listed for some rows: how often the clone was seen (once, few, many), or a class if it is expanded.

d_call,v_call,j_call,clone_size,cdr3_aa,cdr3_nt
TRBD2,TRBV7-7,TRBJ2-2,few,CASSKGLAEGTGELFF,TGTGCCAGCAGCAAGGGACTAGCGGAAGGCACCGGGGAGCTGTTTTTT
NA,TRBV6-8,TRBJ2-3,NA,CASSPAPLTQYF,TGTGCCAGCAGCCCCGCTCCTCTTACGCAGTATTTT
NA,TRBV9,TRBJ1-1,NA,CASTLWGGTEAFF,TGTGCCAGCACCCTATGGGGTGGGACTGAAGCTTTCTTT
NA,TRBV19,TRBJ2-2,NA,CASSPAGQIYTGELFF,TGTGCCAGTAGTCCCGCAGGGCAAATATACACCGGGGAGCTGTTTTTT
NA,TRBV25-1,TRBJ2-7,NA,CASREGGRVEQYF,TGTGCCAGCAGAGAGGGTGGAAGGGTCGAGCAGTACTTC
NA,TRBV30,TRBJ2-2,NA,CAWSKGNTGELFF,TGTGCCTGGAGTAAGGGGAACACCGGGGAGCTGTTTTTT
NA,TRBV4-1,TRBJ2-1,NA,CASSQVDMVTYNEQFF,TGCGCCAGCAGCCAAGTTGACATGGTGACCTACAATGAGCAGTTCTTC
TRBD1,TRBV5-1,TRBJ2-5,few,CASSPGQGRGQGETQYF,TGCGCCAGCAGCCCAGGACAGGGCAGGGGGCAGGGGGAGACCCAGTACTTC
NA,TRBV11-3,TRBJ2-2,few,CASSLESGNRELFF,TGTGCCAGCAGCTTAGAGTCTGGGAACCGGGAGCTGTTTTTT
TRBD2,TRBV18,TRBJ2-1,NA,CASSPKSWRGGTNEQFF,TGTGCCAGCTCACCAAAGTCTTGGCGGGGGGGCACAAATGAGCAGTTCTTC
TRBD1,TRBV5-1,TRBJ2-6,NA,CASSFSGTGASGANVLTF,TGCGCCAGCAGCTTTTCCGGGACAGGTGCCTCTGGGGCCAACGTCCTGACTTTC